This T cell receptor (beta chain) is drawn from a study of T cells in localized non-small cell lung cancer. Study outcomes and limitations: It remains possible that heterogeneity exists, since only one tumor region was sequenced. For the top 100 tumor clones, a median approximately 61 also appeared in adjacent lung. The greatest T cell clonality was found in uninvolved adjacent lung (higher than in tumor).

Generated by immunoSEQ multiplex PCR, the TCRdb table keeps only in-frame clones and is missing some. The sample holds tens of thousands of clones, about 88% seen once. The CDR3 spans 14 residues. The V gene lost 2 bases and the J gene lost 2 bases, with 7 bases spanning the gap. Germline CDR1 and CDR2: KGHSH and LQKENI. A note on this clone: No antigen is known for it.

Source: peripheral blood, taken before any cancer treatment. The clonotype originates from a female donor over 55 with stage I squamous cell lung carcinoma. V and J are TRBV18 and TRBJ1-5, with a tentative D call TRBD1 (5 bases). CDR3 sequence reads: CASSPGGGNQPQHF. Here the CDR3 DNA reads TGTGCCAGCTCACCAGGGGGTGGCAATCAGCCCCAGCATTTT.